The 29 T cell receptor beta chains below were found in one sample sequenced in a study of CD8 T cells in ankylosing spondylitis. MiXCR was run by TCRdb on the 5' RACE reads, yielding one entry per CDR3 protein. The sample carries around 770,000 distinct CDR3 sequences, 12% recorded once. Findings and limits, study-wide: About 8 highly homologous variants made up a TCR beta motif, and this motif appeared characteristic of ankylosing spondylitis blood.

These receptors lack a known antigen. Sequencing was performed on blood, either unsorted or a sorted T cell fraction (not recorded which). These TCRs come from a male donor with ankylosing spondylitis.

In DNA form, the CDR3 reads TGTGCCAGCAGCCCTTCCAGCCTCTCCTACGAGCAGTACTTC. Its translation: CASSPSSLSYEQYF. V usage is TRBV7-2 and J usage is TRBJ2-7; D is undetermined. V lost 5 bases and J lost 0, with 11 bases in between. The CDR3 spans 14 residues. Germline CDR1 reads SGHTA; CDR2 reads FQGNSA.

This clonotype was seen a few times. V gene TRBV7-9 combines with J gene TRBJ2-2; D unresolved. The V end lost 1 base, the J end lost 6 bases, and 9 bases lay between the germline ends. Germline loops: CDR1 SEHNR, CDR2 FQNEAQ (reference sequence). CDR3 length: 14 amino acids. CDR3 nucleotide sequence: TGTGCCAGCAGCTTAGTTTTCCCCTCCGGGGAGCTGTTTTTT. The encoded protein is CASSLVFPSGELFF.

This clonotype was counted only a few times. This chain uses TRBV3-1 with TRBJ1-2; D is unresolved. The V end lost 1 base, the J end lost 7 bases, and 16 bases lay between the germline ends. CDR1 and CDR2 (germline): LGHDT, YNNKEL (reference sequence). The CDR3 contains 15 residues. The CDR3 loop reads CASSQAPMTLRGYTF. CDR3 DNA: TGTGCCAGCAGCCAAGCCCCGATGACACTTCGTGGCTACACCTTC.

The V gene is TRBV29-1, the J gene TRBJ2-3; D gene unclear. The CDR3 covers 12 residues. V was cut by 4 bases and J by 5 bases, with 10 bases left in between. The germline gives CDR1 SQVTM, CDR2 ANQGSEA. CDR3 coding DNA: TGCAGCGTTGGTTCTGTATTAGATACGCAGTATTTT. This translates into CSVGSVLDTQYF.

In its sample, this clonotype was seen many times. The chain couples TRBV29-1 to TRBJ2-7, with a possible D match to TRBD2 (6 bases). V was trimmed by 4 bases and J by 0 bases, leaving 13 bases between them. This CDR3 spans 14 amino acids. Germline loops: CDR1 SQVTM, CDR2 ANQGSEA. This CDR3 is CSVADYAPSYEQYF. The CDR3 nucleotides are TGCAGCGTTGCGGACTACGCTCCCTCCTACGAGCAGTACTTC.

This chain links TRBV29-1 with TRBJ2-6; D remains unclear. CDR1 and CDR2 from the germline V gene are SQVTM and ANQGSEA. This CDR3 contains 14 residues. Trimming shortened V by 2 bases and J by 3 bases, and 8 bases separated the two germline ends. The CDR3 protein is CSVENGRGANVLTF. In DNA, the CDR3 is TGCAGCGTTGAAAATGGGCGTGGGGCCAACGTCCTGACTTTC.

There are a few counts of this clonotype. This CDR3 is CASSLFTENIQYF. The CDR3 coding sequence is TGCGCCAGCAGCTTGTTTACGGAAAACATTCAGTACTTC. The chain combines TRBV5-1 with TRBJ2-4, with no clear D. Germline V CDR1 and CDR2: SGHRS, YFSETQ. CDR3 length: 13 residues. The V end was cut by 1 base, the J end by 5 bases, with 7 bases between.

The CDR3 nucleotides read TGCAGTGTTCTGGACAGGGTGTACCAAGAGACCCAGTACTTC. It is translated as CSVLDRVYQETQYF. The V and J genes are TRBV20-1 and TRBJ2-5; TRBD1 agrees at 8 bases. Trimming took 7 bases from V and 0 from J; bases not matched to a gene: 7. The germline V gene encodes CDR1 DFQATT and CDR2 SNEGSKA (reference sequence). The CDR3 totals 14 residues.

The V call is TRBV10-3, the J call TRBJ2-7; D tentatively fits TRBD1 or TRBD2 (6 bases each). The CDR3 spans 15 residues. Looked up from germline, CDR1 is ENHRY and CDR2 is SYGVKD. Trimming stripped 10 bases from V and 3 bases from J, with 22 bases between. CDR3 sequence: CATGGPNTPLYEQYF. DNA of the CDR3: TGTGCCACCGGGGGCCCTAACACCCCCCTCTACGAGCAGTACTTC.

The table lists this clonotype with many counts. The chain has TRBV10-3 and TRBJ1-4; 7 bases match TRBD1. The CDR3 is made up of 12 amino acids. With V trimmed by 11 bases and J by 8 bases, 8 bases remained unmatched. Germline loops: CDR1 ENHRY, CDR2 SYGVKD. CDR3 in DNA: TGTGCCGCCGGGACAGAGGAGGAAAAACTGTTTTTT. Translation: CAAGTEEEKLFF.

This clonotype came up many times. The chain is built from TRBV7-2 and TRBJ2-5, with 8 nucleotides matching TRBD2. The CDR3 is 15 residues long. Germline CDR1 reads SGHTA; CDR2 reads FQGNSA. Trimming took 3 bases from V and 4 from J; bases not matched to a gene: 7. The CDR3, as DNA: TGTGCCAGCAGCTTCCTCGGGGGGGCCGGAGAGACCCAGTACTTC. Translating it yields CASSFLGGAGETQYF.

This sequence joins TRBV20-1 and TRBJ2-3, with 8 bases matching TRBD2. The V segment lost 0 bases and the J segment 6 bases; nucleotides outside the gene matches: 14. This CDR3 has 17 residues. Germline CDR1 is DFQATT and CDR2 is SNEGSKA (reference sequence). CDR3 loop: CSARDVGWRGAEDTQYF. In DNA form, the CDR3 reads TGCAGTGCTAGAGATGTTGGATGGCGGGGGGCCGAGGATACGCAGTATTTT.

The chain links TRBV10-3 to TRBJ2-4, with 7 bases that match TRBD1. After removal of 4 bases from V and 7 bases from J, the junction contained 4 bases not matched to a gene. CDR1 and CDR2 (germline): ENHRY, SYGVKD. The CDR3 has 13 residues. The CDR3 reads CAISGGRGNIQYF. The CDR3 nucleotides are TGTGCCATCAGTGGGGGCAGGGGGAACATTCAGTACTTC.

The chain has TRBV20-1 and TRBJ2-3, with D maybe TRBD1 (6 bases). Trimming took off 0 bases at V and 3 bases at J, with 16 bases between the two ends. CDR3 length equals 16 residues. Germline CDR1 DFQATT, CDR2 SNEGSKA (reference sequence). CDR3 region: CSARDPGHSTTDTQYF. In nucleotides, the CDR3 is TGCAGTGCTAGAGATCCGGGACATAGTACGACAGATACGCAGTATTTT.

This clonotype was detected many times. V and J are TRBV7-2 and TRBJ2-5, with D unclear. Trimming removed 6 bases from V and 4 bases from J, with 12 bases in between. The CDR3 covers 13 residues. The germline CDR1 and CDR2 sequences are SGHTA and FQGNSA. The CDR3 nucleotides read TGTGCCAGCAGTTCAAGTGGGCGAGAGACCCAGTACTTC. Protein: CASSSSGRETQYF.

The CDR3 DNA sequence: TGCAGTGCTAGCCAGGACAGACATCAGCCCCAGCATTTT. Protein sequence: CSASQDRHQPQHF. The chain joins TRBV20-1 to TRBJ1-5, with D perhaps matching TRBD1 (6 bases). Germline V gives CDR1 DFQATT, CDR2 SNEGSKA (reference sequence). Deletions cut 3 bases from V and 5 bases from J, with 11 bases between. CDR3 size: 13 residues.

V and J are TRBV7-6 and TRBJ2-7; possibly TRBD1 for D (6 bases). The ends were cut back, 5 bases at V and 3 bases at J, with 17 bases in the middle. CDR3 size: 15 residues. Germline CDR1 and CDR2: SGHVS and FNYEAQ. CDR3 coding DNA: TGTGCCAGCAGCGCCCAAGCCCAGGGGAACTACGAGCAGTACTTC. Translation: CASSAQAQGNYEQYF.

In its sample, this clonotype was seen a few times. This chain joins TRBV15 and TRBJ2-3, with D possibly TRBD2 on 6 matching bases. There are 15 residues in the CDR3. The germline V gene encodes CDR1 LNHNV and CDR2 YYDKDF (reference sequence). V was cut by 1 base and J by 0 bases, with 8 bases left in between. CDR3 protein: CATSRGAGSTDTQYF. Written as DNA, the CDR3 is TGTGCCACCAGCAGAGGAGCGGGCAGCACAGATACGCAGTATTTT.

The J gene is TRBJ2-2, the V gene TRBV24-1, with 13 bases identical to TRBD2. The germline V gene has CDR1 KGHDR and CDR2 SFDVKD. This CDR3 comprises 17 residues. Germline trimming cut 4 bases from V and 9 bases from J; bases unmatched to any gene: 10. For the CDR3, the DNA is TGTGCCACCAGTGACTCCGGACTAGCGGGAGCCGCCCGGGAGCTGTTTTTT. This sequence encodes CATSDSGLAGAARELFF.

A few counts support this clonotype. This rearrangement joins TRBV4-2 to TRBJ2-5, with a tentative D call TRBD1 (5 bases). V dropped 4 bases and J dropped 2 bases, with 14 bases sitting between them. From germline, CDR1 is LGHNA and CDR2 YNFKEQ. The CDR3 runs 15 residues. The CDR3 coding sequence is TGTGCCAGCAGCCTGGACACTAACTCTCAAGAGACCCAGTACTTC. Its protein is CASSLDTNSQETQYF.

This clonotype was seen more than once but under ten times. The gene calls are TRBV7-2 and TRBJ2-3, with 7 positions matching TRBD1. V shed 5 bases, J shed 2 bases, and the junction held 10 bases outside the gene matches. Germline V gives CDR1 SGHTA, CDR2 FQGNSA. The CDR3 runs 16 residues. CDR3 region: CASSLQGTPSTDTQYF. The CDR3, as DNA: TGTGCCAGCAGCCTACAGGGGACGCCCTCCACAGATACGCAGTATTTT.

The chain couples TRBV3-1 to TRBJ1-1, with D possibly TRBD1 on 5 matching bases. Germline CDR1 LGHDT, CDR2 YNNKEL (reference sequence). The V and J ends lost 8 bases and 3 bases respectively, with 13 bases between them. There are 13 residues in the CDR3. CDR3 sequence reads: CASSRGRHTEAFF. The CDR3 DNA sequence: TGTGCCAGCTCTAGGGGCAGGCACACTGAAGCTTTCTTT.

This clonotype was picked up a small number of times. V is TRBV25-1 and J is TRBJ2-2; D assignment may be TRBD1 or TRBD2 (5 bases each). The CDR3 length is 14 residues. Trimming took 2 bases from V and 7 from J, leaving 11 bases between them. CDR1 MGHDK and CDR2 SYGVNS come from the germline V gene. The CDR3 nucleotides are TGTGCCAGCAGTGAAGACAGAGGGGTCGGGGAGCTGTTTTTT. Its translation: CASSEDRGVGELFF.

This clonotype was recorded at least ten times. The gene calls are TRBV29-1 and TRBJ2-5, with TRBD1 as a possible D gene (5 bases). Germline CDR1 is SQVTM and CDR2 is ANQGSEA. V shed 6 bases and J shed 2 bases, with 16 bases lying between them. CDR3 length: 14 amino acids. The CDR3 spells CSVTPPQGQETQYF. The CDR3 DNA sequence: TGCAGCGTCACACCACCTCAGGGTCAAGAGACCCAGTACTTC. The full variable domain, completed using reference TRBV29-1 and TRBJ2-5, is SAVISQKPSRDICQRGTSLTIQCQVDSQVTMMFWYRQQPGQSLTLIATANQGSEATYESGFVIDKFPISRPNLTFSTLTVSNMSPEDSSIYLCSVTPPQGQETQYFGPGTRLLVL.

The V gene is TRBV15, the J gene TRBJ2-2; 8 bases align to TRBD1. Trimming at V came to 2 bases and at J to 3 bases, leaving 5 bases not matched to a gene. Germline V gene data show CDR1 as LNHNV and CDR2 as YYDKDF (reference sequence). CDR3 size: 16 residues. CDR3 coding DNA: TGTGCCACCAGCAGACAGGGGGCTCGGGACACCGGGGAGCTGTTTTTT. Amino acid sequence: CATSRQGARDTGELFF. The whole variable domain, filled in from reference TRBV15 and TRBJ2-2, reads DAMVIQNPRYQVTQFGKPVTLSCSQTLNHNVMYWYQQKSSQAPKLLFHYYDKDFNNEADTPDNFQSRRPNTSFCFLDIRSPGLGDTAMYLCATSRQGARDTGELFFGEGSRLTVL.

In its sample, this clonotype was seen a few times. The V and J genes are TRBV6-1 and TRBJ2-2; 14 bases line up with TRBD2. The germline V gene has CDR1 MNHNS and CDR2 SASEGT. This CDR3 contains 19 residues. V was clipped by 6 bases and J by 4 bases; unmatched bases: 13. Written as DNA, the CDR3 is TGTGCCAGCAGATCACGAAGGGGACTAGCGGGAGAGTCCACCGGGGAGCTGTTTTTT. As protein: CASRSRRGLAGESTGELFF.

J is TRBJ2-7 and V is TRBV5-1; no clear D. The germline gives CDR1 SGHRS, CDR2 YFSETQ. CDR3 length equals 15 residues. Trimming left V 0 bases short and J 2 bases short, with 12 bases between. The CDR3 is CASSLDPGGAYEQYF. The DNA of the CDR3 is TGCGCCAGCAGCTTGGATCCGGGCGGCGCCTACGAGCAGTACTTC.

Ten or more counts support this clonotype. The rearrangement joins TRBV20-1 to TRBJ1-2; D not resolved. The CDR3 runs 15 residues. Trimming stripped 6 bases from V and 4 bases from J, with 21 bases between. Germline V gives CDR1 DFQATT, CDR2 SNEGSKA (reference sequence). DNA for the CDR3: TGCAGTGCCCTTAAGGGCCCGGGAAGGGCCTATGGCTACACCTTC. Its protein product is CSALKGPGRAYGYTF.

This clonotype has more than one count but fewer than ten. The chain is built from TRBV20-1 and TRBJ1-6; D ambiguous. Trimming pared 6 bases from V and 9 bases from J, leaving 21 bases between. The CDR3 sequence is 15 residues long. CDR1 and CDR2 from the germline V gene are DFQATT and SNEGSKA (reference sequence). The CDR3 here is CSALLPGWGGSPLHF. Here the CDR3 DNA reads TGCAGTGCCCTCCTGCCGGGGTGGGGAGGTTCACCCCTCCACTTT.